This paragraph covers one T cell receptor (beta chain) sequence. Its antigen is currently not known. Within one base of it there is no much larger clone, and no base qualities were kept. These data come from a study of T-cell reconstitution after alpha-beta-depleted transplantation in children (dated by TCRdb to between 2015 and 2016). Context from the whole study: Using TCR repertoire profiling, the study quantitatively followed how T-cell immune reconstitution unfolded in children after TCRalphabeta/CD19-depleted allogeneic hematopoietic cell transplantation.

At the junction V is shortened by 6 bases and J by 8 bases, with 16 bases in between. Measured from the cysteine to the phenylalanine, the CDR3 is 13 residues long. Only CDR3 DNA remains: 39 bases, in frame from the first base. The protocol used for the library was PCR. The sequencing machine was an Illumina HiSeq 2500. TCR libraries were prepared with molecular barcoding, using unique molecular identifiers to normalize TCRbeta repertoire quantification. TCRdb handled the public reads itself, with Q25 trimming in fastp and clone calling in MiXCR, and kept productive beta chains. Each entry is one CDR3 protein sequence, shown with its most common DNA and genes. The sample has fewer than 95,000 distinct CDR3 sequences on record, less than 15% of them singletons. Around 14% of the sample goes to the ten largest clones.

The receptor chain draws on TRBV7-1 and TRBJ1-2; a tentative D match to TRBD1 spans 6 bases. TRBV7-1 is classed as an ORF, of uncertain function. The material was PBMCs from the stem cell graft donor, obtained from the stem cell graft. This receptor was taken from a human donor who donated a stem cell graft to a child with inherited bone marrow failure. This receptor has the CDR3 CASRSPGEGGYTF. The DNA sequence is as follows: TGTGCCAGCAGGTCCCCAGGGGAGGGAGGCTACACCTTC.